The next 17 T cell receptor beta chains were all read from a single sample in a study of T-cell reconstitution after alpha-beta-depleted transplantation in children. Using unique molecular identifiers, the investigators prepared the TCRbeta library. In TCRdb, the PCR reads were re-called with MiXCR into one record per CDR3 protein. Of 500,000 to 650,000 distinct CDR3 sequences in the sample, 10% to 15% were seen once. The sequenced sample was PBMCs, mostly from graft donor cells, obtained 360 days after TCRalphabeta/CD19-depleted stem cell transplant. Receptors originate from a male patient younger than 18 who had a stem cell transplant for acute myeloid leukemia, so the T cells may come from the graft donor.

This clonotype was counted ten times or more. The chain employs TRBV4-2 and TRBJ2-2; 10 bases map to TRBD2. V shed 1 base, J shed 6 bases, and the junction held 2 bases outside the gene matches. CDR3 length equals 15 residues. Per the germline V gene, CDR1 is LGHNA and CDR2 is YNFKEQ. The CDR3 loop reads CASSQGGTSAGELFF. CDR3 nucleotide sequence: TGTGCCAGCAGCCAAGGAGGGACTAGCGCCGGGGAGCTGTTTTTT.

The chain carries TRBV12-3 or TRBV12-4 and TRBJ2-7; 7 positions match TRBD2. The CDR3 covers 16 residues. J lost 3 bases, V lost 1 base, and 9 bases had no gene match. DNA for the CDR3: TGTGCCAGCAGTTTAGAGATGGGGGGGAGAAACTACGAGCAGTACTTC. Its translation: CASSLEMGGRNYEQYF.

This clonotype has a count of ten or more. The chain couples TRBV7-8 to TRBJ2-3; the D is unclear. CDR1 is SGHVS, CDR2 FQNEAQ, per germline. Trimming cost V 3 bases and J 2 bases, with 12 bases left between them. CDR3 size: 15 residues. The CDR3 region has the DNA TGTGCCAGCAGCTTCTCGGATTTTACCACAGATACGCAGTATTTT. Its protein product is CASSFSDFTTDTQYF.

This clonotype was seen a few times. This chain connects TRBV20-1 to TRBJ2-3; D remains ambiguous. Germline V lookup: CDR1 DFQATT, CDR2 SNEGSKA (reference sequence). Trimming cost V 5 bases and J 3 bases, with 6 bases left between them. This CDR3 has 11 residues. The CDR3 DNA follows: TGCAGTGCTCCCCTGACAGATACGCAGTATTTT. It yields the protein CSAPLTDTQYF.

The rearrangement uses TRBV5-1 and TRBJ2-1; D is unresolved. V was pared by 0 bases and J by 10 bases, with 8 bases between. Germline CDR1 reads SGHRS; CDR2 reads YFSETQ. This CDR3 is built from 12 residues. The CDR3 bases are TGCGCCAGCAGCTTGGTCTTAGGCGAGCAGTTCTTC. This sequence encodes CASSLVLGEQFF.

V and J are TRBV29-1 and TRBJ1-2; 10 nucleotides line up with TRBD1. J was trimmed by 8 bases and V by 6 bases; bases with no gene match: 12. Germline V gene lookup returns CDR1 SQVTM and CDR2 ANQGSEA. This CDR3 spans 14 amino acids. CDR3 region: CSVSYFRDRGGYTF. The CDR3 DNA is TGCAGCGTGTCATACTTCCGGGACAGGGGCGGCTACACCTTC.

This clonotype was observed a few times. The rearrangement joins TRBV7-9 to TRBJ2-4; possible D gene TRBD1, 6 bases. Germline V gene lookup returns CDR1 SEHNR and CDR2 FQNEAQ (reference sequence). The V gene lost 11 bases and the J gene lost 9 bases, with 14 bases spanning the gap. The CDR3 has 11 amino acids. DNA of the CDR3: TGTGCCTCACAGGGTCAAGTCATTCAGTACTTC. It yields the protein CASQGQVIQYF. The full variable domain, completed using reference TRBV7-9 and TRBJ2-4, is DTGVSQNPRHKITKRGQNVTFRCDPISEHNRLYWYRQTLGQGPEFLTYFQNEAQLEKSRLLSDRFSAERPKGSFSTLEIQRTEQGDSAMYLCASQGQVIQYFGAGTRLSVL.

Remarks on this clonotype: Just one base apart from a much larger clone, this may be a read error. This sequence joins TRBV20-1 and TRBJ1-3; perhaps TRBD1 as D (6 bases). CDR1 and CDR2 from the germline V gene are DFQATT and SNEGSKA (reference sequence). The CDR3 runs to 14 residues. The CDR3 reads CSAGHAGGGNTVYF. CDR3 bases: TGCAGTGCGGGACACGCGGGGGGAGGAAACACCGTATATTTT.

The chain joins TRBV7-3 to TRBJ2-3; possible D gene TRBD2, 5 bases. V lost 0 bases, J lost 0 bases, and 16 bases lay in between. Germline values: CDR1 SGHTA, CDR2 FQGTGA. The CDR3 spans 18 residues. CDR3 in DNA: TGTGCCAGCAGCTTAACGGGGAGCCACTTCCCCAGCACAGATACGCAGTATTTT. Translated, it gives CASSLTGSHFPSTDTQYF.

This chain connects TRBV11-1 to TRBJ2-5, with a tentative D call TRBD2 (7 bases). V lost 5 bases, J lost 4 bases, and 20 bases lay in between. The germline CDR1 and CDR2 sequences are SGHAT and FQDESV (reference sequence). This CDR3 contains 16 residues. The CDR3 DNA follows: TGTGCCAGCAGCCGTCTGTCAGCAGGGGAGGGAGAGACCCAGTACTTC. Amino acid sequence: CASSRLSAGEGETQYF.

This clonotype has a handful of counts. The chain recombines TRBV29-1 with TRBJ2-7, with TRBD2 as a possible D gene (6 bases). V was trimmed by 6 bases and J by 6 bases, leaving 15 bases between them. Looked up from germline, CDR1 is SQVTM and CDR2 is ANQGSEA. The CDR3 has 12 amino acids. The CDR3: CSVRSDGGEQYF. The CDR3 DNA reads TGCAGCGTCCGGTCTGACGGGGGCGAGCAGTACTTC.

This clonotype has ten or more counts. The chain couples TRBV2 to TRBJ2-3, with TRBD2 matching over 14 bases. Germline CDR1 and CDR2: SNHLY and FYNNEI. J lost 4 bases, V lost 5 bases, and 11 bases had no gene match. The CDR3 runs 18 residues. The CDR3 here is CASSPLGLAGAPADTQYF. CDR3 DNA sequence: TGTGCCAGCAGTCCCCTGGGACTAGCGGGAGCCCCCGCAGATACGCAGTATTTT.

The table lists this clonotype with a few counts. J is TRBJ2-5 and V is TRBV5-4, with TRBD2 as a possible D gene (5 bases). V lost 4 bases and J 7 bases, leaving 14 bases between the germline ends. The germline CDR1 and CDR2 sequences are SGHNT and YYREEE (reference sequence). The CDR3 has 13 amino acids. The CDR3 region has the DNA TGTGCCAGCAGCCCGGACTCAAAAGGGACCCAGTACTTC. Its translation: CASSPDSKGTQYF.

In this sample, this clonotype turned up many times. Here the CDR3 reads CASSLRGNIDEQFF. For the CDR3, the DNA is TGTGCCAGCTCATTGAGGGGGAATATTGATGAGCAGTTCTTC. The chain carries TRBV28 and TRBJ2-1, with D possibly matching TRBD1 (6 bases). V lost 8 bases, J lost 8 bases, and 19 bases lay in between. The CDR3 consists of 14 residues. Germline CDR1 reads MDHEN; CDR2 reads SYDVKM.

This chain uses TRBV28 with TRBJ2-3; 13 bases agree with TRBD2. Germline assignment: CDR1 MDHEN and CDR2 SYDVKM. CDR3 length: 16 amino acids. The junction had 10 bases not matched to a gene; V was cut back by 6 bases and J by 7 bases. The DNA of the CDR3 is TGTGCCAGCAGCCGGGGACTAGCGGGATTAAGGAATACGCAGTATTTT. This gives the protein CASSRGLAGLRNTQYF.

The CDR3 DNA reads as TGCAGTGCTCCTCTAGGACTAGCGAGAGTGGTCTACGAGCAGTACTTC. As protein: CSAPLGLARVVYEQYF. This chain uses TRBV20-1 with TRBJ2-7; the match to TRBD2 covers 9 bases. With 5 bases clipped from V and 3 bases from J, the junction kept 14 bases outside the gene matches. The germline V gene encodes CDR1 DFQATT and CDR2 SNEGSKA (reference sequence). The CDR3 sequence is 16 residues long.

V is TRBV5-1 and J is TRBJ2-7, with TRBD2 matching over 14 bases. The junction had 8 bases not matched to a gene; V was cut back by 4 bases and J by 2 bases. Germline lookup yields CDR1 SGHRS and CDR2 YFSETQ. The CDR3 is made up of 17 amino acids. The CDR3 protein is CASSLGLAGGPTYEQYF. CDR3 DNA sequence: TGCGCCAGCAGCCTCGGACTAGCGGGAGGCCCCACCTACGAGCAGTACTTC.